The rows below give T cell receptor beta chains drawn from one sample of a study of cytomegalovirus exposure and HLA in healthy donors. TCRdb's table, derived via immunoSEQ multiplex PCR, lists solely in-frame clones and lacks some. Of about 200,000 clones detected, 65% to 85% appear once; the ten largest clones hold about 3.1%. Sample: PBMCs. These receptors were obtained from a man aged 30-40 years in good health and CMV-seronegative. Both conserved end residues are trimmed from each CDR3. Fields, in order: V gene, D gene, J gene, CDR3 protein. D genes are given only for firm matches.

TRBV7-9	-	TRBJ2-4	SSSPERETLAKNIQY
TRBV5-6	-	TRBJ2-5	ASSLDGGWETQY
TRBV7-9	TRBD1	TRBJ2-7	ASSSDRGFRYEQY
TRBV9	-	TRBJ1-2	ASSVGLKGGAQGYGYT
TRBV28	TRBD1	TRBJ1-4	ASSFSLQGKATNEKLF
TRBV23-1	-	TRBJ1-2	ASSALPGYT
TRBV9	-	TRBJ1-1	ASSRTVYLNTEAF
TRBV5-5	TRBD2	TRBJ2-3	ASSFLAGATTDTQY
TRBV5-6	TRBD1	TRBJ1-1	ASSWGTGYTEAF
TRBV6-5	-	TRBJ1-6	ASSLRSGTFAPLH
TRBV7-2	-	TRBJ2-3	ASSLVTGQDTQY
TRBV5-1	TRBD2	TRBJ2-3	ASSPRPGGTDTQY
TRBV6-1	-	TRBJ2-3	ASSAPNGGSTDTQY
TRBV10-2	-	TRBJ2-7	ASRSQGAYEQY
TRBV19	-	TRBJ2-3	ASSITGSEINTQY
TRBV7-3	TRBD2	TRBJ2-3	ASSSQPGLTTDTQY
TRBV5-8	TRBD1	TRBJ1-5	ASSLGQGASPQH
TRBV10-3	TRBD1	TRBJ1-4	AIRPGQSNEKLF
TRBV29-1	TRBD1	TRBJ2-7	SARGGQGYEQY
TRBV7-9	-	TRBJ2-5	ASSRWETQY
TRBV6-6	TRBD1	TRBJ2-7	ASNFGRQGRYEQY
TRBV9	-	TRBJ1-3	ASSVGPPGQGNTIY
TRBV6-1	TRBD1	TRBJ1-5	ASSAGTGMDQPQH
TRBV9	-	TRBJ2-7	ASSVSGDRSYEQY
TRBV11-2	TRBD1	TRBJ2-5	ASSLDEGTEETQY
TRBV6-5	-	TRBJ1-1	ASSYQKNTEAF
TRBV5-6	-	TRBJ1-6	ASSLARGSYNSPLH
TRBV25-1	TRBD2	TRBJ2-3	ASSESGGGNLAEDTQY
TRBV19	TRBD1	TRBJ1-2	ASSPNRGPDYT
TRBV9	-	TRBJ1-2	ASSARDTYYGYT
TRBV27	TRBD1	TRBJ1-6	ASSFSVRAGTVYSPLH
TRBV28	TRBD1	TRBJ1-1	ASSPSGQWNTEAF
TRBV11-2	-	TRBJ1-1	ASSLTQVMNTEAF
TRBV7-2	TRBD2	TRBJ2-1	ASSPSGGAYNEQF
TRBV6-1	TRBD1	TRBJ2-5	ASSDGTAKETQY
TRBV19	-	TRBJ1-2	ASSITSSYNYGYT
TRBV6-1	-	TRBJ2-5	ASRAGLAQETQY
TRBV28	TRBD1	TRBJ1-2	ASSLDRGGYGYT
TRBV19	TRBD1	TRBJ2-2	ASSTNRGLFTGELF
TRBV29-1	-	TRBJ2-1	SVEIRGHSNNEQF
TRBV11-2	TRBD2	TRBJ2-1	ASSPPLGGGWGNEQF
TRBV7-2	-	TRBJ2-3	ASSFRGASTDTQY
TRBV9	-	TRBJ1-2	ASSSGDSQVYGYT
TRBV28	-	TRBJ2-5	ASTSLGQETQY
TRBV28	-	TRBJ1-2	ASSLRFETQTQFYT
TRBV5-6	TRBD1	TRBJ1-5	ASSFGTGVNQPQH
TRBV5-1	-	TRBJ1-1	ASSLGDLRNTEAF
TRBV6-5	TRBD1	TRBJ1-4	ASSFTGEPEKLF
TRBV19	TRBD1	TRBJ1-1	ASTPTGRWAEAF
TRBV7-9	TRBD1	TRBJ2-7	ASSLRGTVVSYEQY
TRBV4-1	-	TRBJ1-1	ASSQDAETEAF
TRBV20-1	-	TRBJ1-5	SIGDQPQH
TRBV5-6	TRBD2	TRBJ2-1	ASSFGTSLNEQF
TRBV6-1	-	TRBJ2-7	ASSVGGATREQY
TRBV29-1	-	-	SVEGGYEQY
TRBV7-3	TRBD2	TRBJ2-7	ASSLIAGGDEQY
TRBV7-9	-	TRBJ2-7	ASSFNSPSYEQY
TRBV5-1	TRBD2	TRBJ2-1	ASSVRLAGGPSLESPLRNEQF